This T cell receptor (beta chain) is drawn from a study of T cells in Graves' hyperthyroidism and ophthalmopathy. Study-level background: The authors collected peripheral blood at initial diagnosis, before any treatment.

This clonotype was picked up many times. Antigen unknown. Points from the study as a whole: Most clonotypes that expanded in the thyroid above 0.001 also showed up in blood.

Researchers amplified the TCR beta CDR3 regions from RNA transcripts. TCR CDR3 regions were first amplified by RT-PCR with HTBI primers. One entry per CDR3 protein, called by TCRdb with MiXCR from the multiplex PCR reads. The top ten clones hold approximately 8.4% of a sample with some 770,000 distinct CDR3 sequences, less than 20% of them seen once. The sequenced sample consisted of blood. The receptor was derived from a man aged 18 to 30 with Graves' hyperthyroidism.

The CDR3 DNA is TGTGCCAGCAGTTTCGAAGGTAGATATGGCTACACCTTC. Encoded protein: CASSFEGRYGYTF. The chain has TRBV27 and TRBJ1-2, with D unresolved. Trimming took 3 bases from V and 5 from J, leaving 10 bases between them. Germline-derived CDR1 and CDR2 are MNHEY and SMNVEV (reference sequence). The CDR3 sequence is 13 residues long.